Each of the 21 T cell receptor beta chains below was sequenced from the same sample in a study of beta chain features in type 1 diabetes. Reverse transcribing all isolated RNA meant expressed TCRB transcripts were sequenced. The repertoire was sequenced with immunoSEQ multiplex PCR; TCRdb's copy has only in-frame clones and lacks some. The sample lists a few hundred thousand clones, less than 15% seen once, with more than 0.015% in the top ten. What was sequenced was naive CD4+ T cells from blood. The receptors stem from a woman aged 18-29 years in good health.

This chain links TRBV27 with TRBJ1-2; TRBD1 agrees at 10 bases. The CDR3 sequence is 12 residues long. Losses at the gene ends were 7 bases for V and 5 bases for J; bases not matched to a gene: 1. The germline CDR1 and CDR2 sequences are MNHEY and SMNVEV (reference sequence). This CDR3 reads CASMDRGYGYTF. Here the CDR3 DNA reads TGTGCCAGCATGGACAGGGGGTATGGCTACACCTTC.

This clone was recorded a few times. The chain carries TRBV5-1 and TRBJ2-7; D not resolved. This CDR3 has 14 residues. Deletions cut 0 bases from V and 2 bases from J, with 9 bases between. CDR1 and CDR2 from the germline V gene are SGHRS and YFSETQ. The chain's CDR3 is CASSLEQPPYEQYF. The CDR3 region has the DNA TGCGCCAGCAGCTTGGAACAGCCACCCTACGAGCAGTACTTC.

There are a few counts of this clone. The rearrangement joins TRBV28 to TRBJ1-2; 8 bases fit TRBD1. CDR1 and CDR2 from the germline V gene are MDHEN and SYDVKM. This CDR3 contains 15 residues. V lost 8 bases to trimming and J lost 4 bases; unmatched junction nucleotides: 12. Written as DNA, the CDR3 is TGTGCCAGCGGACCAGGACAGGGCTTACTCTATGGCTACACCTTC. The encoded protein is CASGPGQGLLYGYTF.

Only a few counts were recorded for this clone. V is TRBV7-9 and J is TRBJ2-4, with D possibly TRBD2 on 7 matching bases. The V end lost 2 bases, the J end lost 5 bases, and 10 bases lay between the germline ends. The CDR3 spans 14 residues. Germline V gives CDR1 SEHNR, CDR2 FQNEAQ (reference sequence). Written as DNA, the CDR3 is TGTGCCAGCAGCTTAACCGGGGGGCAAAACATTCAGTACTTC. It codes for CASSLTGGQNIQYF.

This clone came up a few times. The rearrangement links TRBV5-1 to TRBJ1-1; TRBD1 matches at 8 bases. V trimming: 4 bases; J trimming: 8 bases; junction bases outside the gene matches: 10. The germline gives CDR1 SGHRS, CDR2 YFSETQ. The CDR3 loop spans 14 amino acids. This CDR3 is CASSAGGADLEAFF. The CDR3 bases are TGCGCCAGCAGCGCAGGGGGCGCCGACCTCGAAGCTTTCTTT.

Details on this clone: Other DNA sequences in this sample translate to the same CDR3. The rearrangement links TRBV30 to TRBJ1-5; D gene unclear. Germline CDR1 reads GTSNPN; CDR2 reads SVGIG (reference sequence). CDR3 length equals 14 residues. Trimming removed 0 bases from V and 0 bases from J, with 6 bases in between. The chain's CDR3 is CAWSVLGSNQPQHF. The CDR3 DNA reads as TGTGCCTGGAGTGTACTCGGTAGCAATCAGCCCCAGCATTTT.

The CDR3, as DNA: TGTGCCTGGAGTCCAGGGCCCCAGGGCACCGGGGAGCTGTTTTTT. Translating gives CAWSPGPQGTGELFF. The genes are TRBV30 and TRBJ2-2; D possibly corresponds to TRBD1 (5 bases). The CDR3 extends over 15 amino acids. CDR1 is GTSNPN and CDR2 is SVGIG in the germline V gene (reference sequence). V lost 2 bases to trimming and J lost 4 bases, with 14 bases between them.

The rearrangement uses TRBV29-1 and TRBJ2-1; 9 bases agree with TRBD2. With 4 bases clipped from V and 6 bases from J, the junction kept 10 bases outside the gene matches. This CDR3 region has 15 residues. Germline V gene lookup returns CDR1 SQVTM and CDR2 ANQGSEA. This chain's CDR3 is CSVGPGLAGSNEQFF. The DNA for the CDR3 is TGCAGCGTTGGTCCGGGCCTAGCGGGAAGCAATGAGCAGTTCTTC.

Only one count was recorded for this clone. The chain couples TRBV30 to TRBJ1-5, with D possibly TRBD1 on 6 matching bases. The germline V gene encodes CDR1 GTSNPN and CDR2 SVGIG (reference sequence). V shed 2 bases and J shed 3 bases, with 17 bases lying between them. This CDR3 has 16 residues. CDR3 sequence reads: CAWSFGGHLANQPQHF. The CDR3 DNA is TGTGCCTGGAGTTTCGGGGGGCATCTCGCCAATCAGCCCCAGCATTTT.

In this sample, this clone turned up a few times. The V call is TRBV5-6, the J call TRBJ2-1; 8 positions match TRBD1. Trimming at V came to 2 bases and at J to 10 bases, leaving 11 bases not matched to a gene. Germline V gene lookup returns CDR1 SGHDT and CDR2 YYEEEE. The CDR3 totals 15 residues. The DNA for the CDR3 is TGTGCCAGCAGCTTCCGAACAGGGGGTGGTCGGGAGCAGTTCTTC. Translating gives CASSFRTGGGREQFF.

J is TRBJ1-1 and V is TRBV7-8; D call uncertain. This CDR3 spans 14 amino acids. Germline assignment: CDR1 SGHVS and CDR2 FQNEAQ. V was clipped by 1 base and J by 2 bases, with 8 bases between them. CDR3 protein: CASSLVGGNTEAFF. In DNA, the CDR3 is TGTGCCAGCAGCTTAGTTGGAGGAAACACTGAAGCTTTCTTT.

The J gene is TRBJ1-2, the V gene TRBV5-1; no clear D. Germline V lookup: CDR1 SGHRS, CDR2 YFSETQ. The CDR3 contains 14 residues. The V gene lost 0 bases and the J gene lost 8 bases, with 14 bases spanning the gap. Here the CDR3 reads CASSLELVKEGYTF. In nucleotides, the CDR3 is TGCGCCAGCAGCTTGGAGCTGGTTAAAGAGGGCTACACCTTC.

A few counts support this clone. The rearrangement uses TRBV7-9 and TRBJ2-7; a possible D gene is TRBD2 (5 bases). V lost 2 bases, J lost 4 bases, and 15 bases lay in between. The CDR3 contains 15 residues. CDR1 SEHNR and CDR2 FQNEAQ come from the germline V gene (reference sequence). The CDR3 spells CASSLSTRFVYEQYF. For the CDR3, the DNA is TGTGCCAGCAGCTTATCCACTAGGTTTGTGTACGAGCAGTACTTC.

Here the CDR3 reads CATSSTLGQWVNEQFF. The CDR3 coding sequence is TGTGCCACCAGCAGTACGTTGGGGCAATGGGTCAATGAGCAGTTCTTC. The chain recombines TRBV15 with TRBJ2-1, with a possible D match to TRBD1 (5 bases). The CDR3 covers 16 residues. Trimming shortened V by 3 bases and J by 6 bases, and 18 bases separated the two germline ends. The germline V gene has CDR1 LNHNV and CDR2 YYDKDF (reference sequence).

This clone was detected only a few times. Other DNA variants within this sample encode the same CDR3. This chain joins TRBV5-1 and TRBJ2-1; 9 nucleotides agree with TRBD2. Losses at the gene ends were 3 bases for V and 4 bases for J; bases not matched to a gene: 2. CDR1 is SGHRS, CDR2 YFSETQ, per germline. The length of the CDR3 is 14 residues. CDR3 region: CASSSGLAYNEQFF. The CDR3 nucleotides read TGCGCCAGCAGCTCGGGACTAGCATACAATGAGCAGTTCTTC.

A few counts support this clone. This CDR3 reads CASSHLLARSYNEQFF. The CDR3 bases are TGCGCCAGCAGCCACCTCCTAGCGAGATCTTACAATGAGCAGTTCTTC. V and J are TRBV4-1 and TRBJ2-1; TRBD2 might be the D (6 bases). CDR1 MGHRA and CDR2 YSYEKL come from the germline V gene. Trimming shortened V by 3 bases and J by 4 bases, and 16 bases separated the two germline ends. The CDR3 loop spans 16 amino acids.

The chain recombines TRBV4-2 with TRBJ2-4, with TRBD1 identical over 12 bases. Trimming took 4 bases from V and 8 from J; bases not matched to a gene: 15. Germline loops: CDR1 LGHNA, CDR2 YNFKEQ. The CDR3 sequence is 18 residues long. In nucleotides, the CDR3 is TGTGCCAGCAGCCCCGCACCGGGACAGGGGGCAATTTTGGACATTCAGTACTTC. This translates into CASSPAPGQGAILDIQYF.

This clone was counted a few times. The chain joins TRBV5-1 to TRBJ2-7; the D gene is possibly TRBD2 (6 bases). V lost 4 bases to trimming and J lost 1 base, with 18 bases between them. The germline gives CDR1 SGHRS, CDR2 YFSETQ. CDR3 length equals 16 residues. The CDR3 DNA follows: TGCGCCAGCAGCATGGGACTTAACCTCGGTTCCTACGAGCAGTACTTC. Translating gives CASSMGLNLGSYEQYF.

The rearrangement uses TRBV19 and TRBJ1-4, with D possibly being TRBD1 (5 bases). This CDR3 spans 16 amino acids. From germline, CDR1 is LNHDA and CDR2 SQIVND (reference sequence). Trimming took off 3 bases at V and 4 bases at J, with 15 bases between the two ends. In DNA, the CDR3 is TGTGCCAGTAGTATTCGGCTGACAGAACTTAATGAAAAACTGTTTTTT. Its protein product is CASSIRLTELNEKLFF.

The CDR3 is CAWSPLRVEQYF. DNA of the CDR3: TGTGCCTGGAGTCCCCTCAGGGTCGAGCAGTACTTC. The rearrangement joins TRBV30 to TRBJ2-7; maybe TRBD1 (5 bases). This CDR3 has 12 residues. V lost 2 bases and J 6 bases, leaving 11 bases between the germline ends. CDR1 GTSNPN and CDR2 SVGIG come from the germline V gene (reference sequence).

The J gene is TRBJ2-7, the V gene TRBV28, with TRBD1 matching over 8 bases. This CDR3 is 13 amino acids long. The germline V gene has CDR1 MDHEN and CDR2 SYDVKM. The ends lost 6 bases at V and 2 bases at J; junction bases unmatched: 3. This CDR3 reads CASSRQGTYEQYF. The CDR3, as DNA: TGTGCCAGCAGCCGACAGGGGACCTACGAGCAGTACTTC.